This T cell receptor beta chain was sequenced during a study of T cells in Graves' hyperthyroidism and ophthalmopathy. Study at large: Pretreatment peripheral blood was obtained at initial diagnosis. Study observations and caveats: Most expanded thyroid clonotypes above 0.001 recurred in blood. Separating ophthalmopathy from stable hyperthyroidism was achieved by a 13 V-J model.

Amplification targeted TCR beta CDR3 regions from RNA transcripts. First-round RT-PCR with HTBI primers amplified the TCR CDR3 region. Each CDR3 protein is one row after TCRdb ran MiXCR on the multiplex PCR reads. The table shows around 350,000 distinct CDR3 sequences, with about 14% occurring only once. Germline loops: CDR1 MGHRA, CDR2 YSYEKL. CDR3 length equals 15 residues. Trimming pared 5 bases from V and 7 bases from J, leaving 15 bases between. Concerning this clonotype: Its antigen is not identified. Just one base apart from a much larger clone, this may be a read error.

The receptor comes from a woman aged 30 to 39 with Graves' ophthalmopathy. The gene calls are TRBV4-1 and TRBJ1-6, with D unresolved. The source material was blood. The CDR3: CASSTPEAANSPLHF. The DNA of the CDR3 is TGCGCCAGCAGCACTCCGGAGGCGGCGAATTCACCCCTCCACTTT.